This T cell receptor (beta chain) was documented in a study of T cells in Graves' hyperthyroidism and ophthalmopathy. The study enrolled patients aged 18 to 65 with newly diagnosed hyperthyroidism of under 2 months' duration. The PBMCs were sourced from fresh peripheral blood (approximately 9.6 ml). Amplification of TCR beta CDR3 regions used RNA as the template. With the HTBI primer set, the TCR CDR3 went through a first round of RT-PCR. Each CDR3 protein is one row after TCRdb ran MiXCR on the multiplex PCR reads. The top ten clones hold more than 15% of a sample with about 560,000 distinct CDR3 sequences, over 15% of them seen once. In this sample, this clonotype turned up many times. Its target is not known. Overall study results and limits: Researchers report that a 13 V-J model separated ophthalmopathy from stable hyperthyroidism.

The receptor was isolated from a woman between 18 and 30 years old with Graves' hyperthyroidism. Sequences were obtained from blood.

CDR3 DNA: TGTGCCAGCAGCACCAAGCTCAGGGGCGCGGACACTGAAGCTTTCTTT. Its protein product is CASSTKLRGADTEAFF. The chain joins TRBV11-2 to TRBJ1-1; possibly TRBD1 for D (6 bases). From germline, CDR1 is SGHAT and CDR2 FQNNGV. CDR3 size: 16 residues. Between the trimmed V and J ends, which lost 5 bases and 3 bases, there was a span of 19 bases.